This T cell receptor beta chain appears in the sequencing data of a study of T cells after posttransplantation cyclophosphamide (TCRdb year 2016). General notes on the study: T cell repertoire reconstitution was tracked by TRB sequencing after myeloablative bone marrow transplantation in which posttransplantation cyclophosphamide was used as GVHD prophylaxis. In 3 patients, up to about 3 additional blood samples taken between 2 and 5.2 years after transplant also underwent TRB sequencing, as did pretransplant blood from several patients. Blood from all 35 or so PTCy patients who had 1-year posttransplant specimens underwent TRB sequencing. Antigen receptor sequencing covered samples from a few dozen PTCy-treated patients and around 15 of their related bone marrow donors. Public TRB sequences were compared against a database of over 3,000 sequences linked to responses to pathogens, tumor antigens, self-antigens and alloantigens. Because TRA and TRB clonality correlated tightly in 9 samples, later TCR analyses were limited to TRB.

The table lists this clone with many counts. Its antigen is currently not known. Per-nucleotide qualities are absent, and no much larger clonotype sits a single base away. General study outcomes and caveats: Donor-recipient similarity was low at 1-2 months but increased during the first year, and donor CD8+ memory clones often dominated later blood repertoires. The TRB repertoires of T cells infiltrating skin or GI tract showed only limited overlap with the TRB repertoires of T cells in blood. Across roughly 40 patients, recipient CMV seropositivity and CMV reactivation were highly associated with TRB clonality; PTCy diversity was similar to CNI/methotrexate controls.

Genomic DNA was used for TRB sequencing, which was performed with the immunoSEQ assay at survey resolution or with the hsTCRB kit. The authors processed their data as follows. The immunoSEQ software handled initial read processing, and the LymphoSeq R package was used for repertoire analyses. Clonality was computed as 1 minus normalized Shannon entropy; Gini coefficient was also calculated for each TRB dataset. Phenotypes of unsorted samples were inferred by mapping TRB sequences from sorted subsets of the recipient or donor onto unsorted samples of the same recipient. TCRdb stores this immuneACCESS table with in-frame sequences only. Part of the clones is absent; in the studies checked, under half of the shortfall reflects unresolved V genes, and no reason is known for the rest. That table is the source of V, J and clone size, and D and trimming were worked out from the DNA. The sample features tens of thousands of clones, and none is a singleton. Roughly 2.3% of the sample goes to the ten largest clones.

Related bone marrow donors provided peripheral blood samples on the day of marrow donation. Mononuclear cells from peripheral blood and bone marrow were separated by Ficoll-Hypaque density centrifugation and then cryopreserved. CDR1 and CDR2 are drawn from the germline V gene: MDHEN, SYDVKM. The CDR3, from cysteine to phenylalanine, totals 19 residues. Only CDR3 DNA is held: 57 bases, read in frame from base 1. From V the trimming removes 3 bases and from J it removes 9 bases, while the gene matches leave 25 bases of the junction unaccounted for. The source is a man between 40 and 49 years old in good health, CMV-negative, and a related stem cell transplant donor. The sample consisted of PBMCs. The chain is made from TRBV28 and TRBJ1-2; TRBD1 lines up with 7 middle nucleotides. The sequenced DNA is TGTGCCAGCAGTTTGTGGGGGTTCCCAGACCGGGACAGCTCAAGTCGCTACACCTTC. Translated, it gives CASSLWGFPDRDSSSRYTF.